This TCR beta chain is from a study of OX40 agonist ivuxolimab in advanced cancers. Trimming at V came to 5 bases and at J to 2 bases, leaving 3 bases not matched to a gene. The CDR3 sequence is 15 residues long. Germline CDR1 and CDR2: SNHLY and FYNNEI. Clones were read by immunoSEQ multiplex PCR, and TCRdb kept only the in-frame ones, dropping some. The sample has roughly 50,000 clones; approximately 80% are singletons. J is TRBJ2-2 and V is TRBV2; TRBD1 aligns across 9 bases. This specimen consisted of CD4+ or CD8+ T cells sorted from blood, obtained in a trial of the OX40 agonist ivuxolimab. This TCR was recovered from an adult with an advanced solid tumor such as melanoma, head and neck, liver or kidney cancer. The CDR3 DNA follows: TGTGCCAGCAGTCGGACAGGGGACAACACCGGGGAGCTGTTTTTT. Its translation: CASSRTGDNTGELFF.